This passage covers 21 T cell receptor beta chains from one sample sequenced in a study of OX40 agonist ivuxolimab in advanced cancers. Assay: immunoSEQ multiplex PCR; the TCRdb copy retains only in-frame clones and omits some. Here the sample spans 85,000 to 95,000 clones, roughly nine tenths being singletons. Sequencing was performed on CD4+ or CD8+ T cells sorted from blood, taken in a trial of the OX40 agonist ivuxolimab. Receptors originate from an adult with an advanced solid tumor such as melanoma, head and neck, liver or kidney cancer.

The J gene is TRBJ1-2, the V gene TRBV7-3, with 7 bases matching TRBD1. Germline CDR1 SGHTA, CDR2 FQGTGA. The CDR3 is 14 amino acids. V was pared by 5 bases and J by 2 bases, with 5 bases of the junction left unmatched. This chain's CDR3 is CASSPTGQNYGYTF. The DNA for the CDR3 is TGTGCCAGCAGCCCCACGGGACAGAACTATGGCTACACCTTC.

This sequence joins TRBV5-1 and TRBJ2-5; 8 nucleotides agree with TRBD1. The CDR3 is 16 residues long. Germline values: CDR1 SGHRS, CDR2 YFSETQ. Trimming at V came to 4 bases and at J to 2 bases, leaving 10 bases not matched to a gene. The CDR3 protein is CASSPRQGLWQETQYF. CDR3 nucleotide sequence: TGCGCCAGCAGCCCAAGACAGGGGTTGTGGCAAGAGACCCAGTACTTC.

This chain links TRBV11-2 with TRBJ2-1; D not resolved. CDR1 SGHAT and CDR2 FQNNGV come from the germline V gene. The ends were cut back, 1 base at V and 10 bases at J, with 23 bases in the middle. The length of the CDR3 is 17 residues. In DNA, the CDR3 is TGTGCCAGCAGCTTAGGCCTCCGGACCCGTCTCCCTGGGGAGCAGTTCTTC. Translation gives CASSLGLRTRLPGEQFF. The variable domain in full, completed from reference TRBV11-2 and TRBJ2-1, reads EAGVAQSPRYKIIEKRQSVAFWCNPISGHATLYWYQQILGQGPKLLIQFQNNGVVDDSQLPKDRFSAERLKGVDSTLKIQPAKLEDSAVYLCASSLGLRTRLPGEQFFGPGTRLTVL.

The chain combines TRBV7-2 with TRBJ1-2; D is ambiguous. The CDR3 consists of 14 residues. In germline, CDR1 is SGHTA, CDR2 FQGNSA. Deletions cut 5 bases from V and 3 bases from J, with 13 bases between. Here the CDR3 reads CASSQNTAYYGYTF. In DNA, the CDR3 is TGTGCCAGCAGCCAAAATACAGCCTACTATGGCTACACCTTC.

The CDR3 DNA sequence: TGTGCCAGCAGCTTAGAGGGCTCTGGGGCCAACGTCCTGACTTTC. It yields the protein CASSLEGSGANVLTF. This chain uses TRBV7-2 with TRBJ2-6; D remains ambiguous. V was cut by 1 base and J by 0 bases, with 4 bases left in between. CDR1 and CDR2 (germline): SGHTA, FQGNSA. CDR3 length equals 15 residues.

Written as DNA, the CDR3 is TGTGCCAGCAGCAAAGGGAATCAGCCCCAGCATTTT. Translated: CASSKGNQPQHF. This chain connects TRBV11-2 to TRBJ1-5, with D hard to call. The germline V and J ends were trimmed by 5 bases and 4 bases, with 6 bases remaining between them. Germline V CDR1 and CDR2: SGHAT, FQNNGV. The CDR3 covers 12 residues.

The chain combines TRBV29-1 with TRBJ1-1; D is perhaps TRBD1 (6 bases). This CDR3 spans 14 amino acids. Per germline, CDR1 SQVTM and CDR2 ANQGSEA. With 4 bases removed from V and 0 bases from J, the gap between germline ends came to 12 bases. The DNA for the CDR3 is TGCAGCGTTGTTCGGACAGCCATGAACACTGAAGCTTTCTTT. It encodes CSVVRTAMNTEAFF. Combining the CDR3 with reference TRBV29-1 and TRBJ1-1 gives the whole variable domain SAVISQKPSRDICQRGTSLTIQCQVDSQVTMMFWYRQQPGQSLTLIATANQGSEATYESGFVIDKFPISRPNLTFSTLTVSNMSPEDSSIYLCSVVRTAMNTEAFFGQGTRLTVV.

J is TRBJ1-2 and V is TRBV19, with 10 nucleotides matching TRBD1. V lost 8 bases to trimming and J lost 4 bases; unmatched junction nucleotides: 7. This CDR3 has 14 amino acids. Germline CDR1 and CDR2: LNHDA and SQIVND (reference sequence). As DNA, the CDR3 is TGTGCCAGTGTGGACAGGGGGGTTTCCTATGGCTACACCTTC. It yields the protein CASVDRGVSYGYTF. Complete variable domain (other parts from reference TRBV19 and TRBJ1-2): DGGITQSPKYLFRKEGQNVTLSCEQNLNHDAMYWYRQDPGQGLRLIYYSQIVNDFQKGDIAEGYSVSREKKESFPLTVTSAQKNPTAFYLCASVDRGVSYGYTFGSGTRLTVV.

The rearrangement uses TRBV4-1 and TRBJ1-1; possibly TRBD1 for D (5 bases). Trimming stripped 4 bases from V and 10 bases from J, with 19 bases between. This CDR3 comprises 14 residues. Germline V gene sequence: CDR1 MGHRA, CDR2 YSYEKL. DNA of the CDR3: TGCGCCAGCAGCCGCGTACAGGTCTCTACGGTAGCTTTCTTT. Its protein is CASSRVQVSTVAFF.

This chain uses TRBV7-9 with TRBJ1-1; D uncertain. CDR3 length: 15 residues. V was shortened by 2 bases and J by 0 bases, with 10 bases between the two germline ends. Germline CDR1 is SEHNR and CDR2 is FQNEAQ (reference sequence). CDR3 bases: TGTGCCAGCAGCTTATTAGGGCCCATGAACACTGAAGCTTTCTTT. Translated: CASSLLGPMNTEAFF.

The rearrangement joins TRBV10-3 to TRBJ1-1; 8 nucleotides line up with TRBD1. The germline V gene encodes CDR1 ENHRY and CDR2 SYGVKD. The CDR3 runs to 12 residues. The CDR3, as DNA: TGTGCTTCGTGGACAGGGTTAACTGAAGCTTTCTTT. Its protein is CASWTGLTEAFF.

The chain links TRBV2 to TRBJ1-5, with D perhaps matching TRBD1 (6 bases). V gave up 1 base and J gave up 6 bases, with 10 bases separating them. The CDR3 runs to 14 residues. Germline loops: CDR1 SNHLY, CDR2 FYNNEI. CDR3 residues: CASSEEIGGQPQHF. CDR3 in DNA: TGTGCCAGCAGTGAAGAAATAGGGGGTCAGCCCCAGCATTTT.

This chain joins TRBV5-8 and TRBJ2-1; the match to TRBD2 covers 7 bases. CDR1 is SGHTS and CDR2 is YDEGEE in the germline V gene. The J segment lost 15 bases and the V segment lost 2 bases, leaving 8 bases of the junction unmatched. This CDR3 has 12 amino acids. CDR3 residues: CASSLREAGGFF. The CDR3 DNA sequence: TGTGCCAGCAGCTTACGGGAGGCCGGGGGGTTCTTC.

The J gene is TRBJ2-1, the V gene TRBV7-9, with 7 bases fitting TRBD2. The CDR3 length is 14 residues. Germline assignment: CDR1 SEHNR and CDR2 FQNEAQ (reference sequence). V shed 8 bases and J 4 bases; nucleotides not matched to a gene: 8. CDR3 DNA sequence: TGTGCCAGCGATAAGCGGCGGGAGTACAATGAGCAGTTCTTC. Its protein is CASDKRREYNEQFF.

V is TRBV10-1 and J is TRBJ1-5; D gene ambiguous. The CDR3 consists of 13 residues. Trimming removed 8 bases from V and 1 base from J, with 9 bases in between. Germline V gene lookup returns CDR1 WNHNN and CDR2 SYGVQD (reference sequence). The CDR3 is CASVVDSNQPQHF. The CDR3 coding sequence is TGCGCCAGCGTGGTGGACAGCAATCAGCCCCAGCATTTT.

CDR3 DNA: TGTGCCAGTAGCGCAGATACCGGGAGAGGGCAGCCCCAGCATTTT. Translation: CASSADTGRGQPQHF. The chain couples TRBV19 to TRBJ1-5; D is unresolved. Trimming shortened V by 6 bases and J by 7 bases, and 19 bases separated the two germline ends. CDR1 LNHDA and CDR2 SQIVND come from the germline V gene (reference sequence). The CDR3 is 15 amino acids.

This chain uses TRBV6-6 with TRBJ1-1, with D possibly matching TRBD1 (5 bases). Germline CDR1 reads MNHNY; CDR2 reads SVGAGI (reference sequence). CDR3 size: 14 residues. With 5 bases removed from V and 0 bases from J, the gap between germline ends came to 10 bases. The CDR3 coding sequence is TGTGCCAGCAGTCCGACAGAATTGAACACTGAAGCTTTCTTT. Its protein product is CASSPTELNTEAFF.

J is TRBJ2-7 and V is TRBV19, with D perhaps TRBD2 (6 bases). This CDR3 spans 13 amino acids. The ends were cut back, 8 bases at V and 7 bases at J, with 18 bases in the middle. CDR1 is LNHDA and CDR2 is SQIVND in the germline V gene (reference sequence). Here the CDR3 DNA reads TGTGCCAGTCGCCCGGGGGTTCTTGGGGAGCAGTACTTC. Translation: CASRPGVLGEQYF.

This clone showed up just once. V is TRBV6-1 and J is TRBJ2-5, with D uncertain. The CDR3 contains 12 residues. The germline CDR1 and CDR2 sequences are MNHNS and SASEGT. The germline V and J ends were trimmed by 5 bases and 5 bases, with 9 bases remaining between them. The CDR3 protein is CASSTAGETQYF. CDR3 coding DNA: TGTGCCAGCAGTACGGCCGGGGAGACCCAGTACTTC.

The gene calls are TRBV6-5 and TRBJ2-1; TRBD2 is a possible D gene (7 bases). CDR1 is MNHEY and CDR2 is SVGAGI in the germline V gene. Trimming took off 5 bases at V and 4 bases at J, with 15 bases between the two ends. This CDR3 has 15 residues. CDR3 protein: CASSRGAVLYNEQFF. CDR3 bases: TGTGCCAGCAGTCGGGGGGCAGTCCTATACAATGAGCAGTTCTTC.

This clone was seen more than once but under ten times. The chain combines TRBV5-4 with TRBJ2-7; D remains ambiguous. This CDR3 has 12 amino acids. Germline CDR1 and CDR2: SGHNT and YYREEE (reference sequence). Deletions cut 4 bases from V and 7 bases from J, with 12 bases between. The CDR3 sequence: CASSLWQGEQYF. Written as DNA, the CDR3 is TGTGCCAGCAGCCTATGGCAAGGGGAGCAGTACTTC.